These 20 T cell receptor beta chains came from one sample sequenced in a study of T cell responses to AZD1222 COVID-19 vaccine. Sequencing used immunoSEQ multiplex PCR; TCRdb keeps in-frame clones, though not all of them. This table has 150,000 or so clones, 90% appearing once. The material sequenced was peripheral blood, taken 28 days after the second AZD1222 dose. The receptors here all came from an adult who received the AZD1222 COVID-19 vaccine.

The V call is TRBV25-1, the J call TRBJ1-6; D is undetermined. V lost 6 bases to trimming and J lost 5 bases, with 11 bases between them. Germline V gene data show CDR1 as MGHDK and CDR2 as SYGVNS. This CDR3 spans 14 amino acids. The chain's CDR3 is CASSQNFNNSPLHF. The CDR3 DNA is TGTGCCAGCAGCCAGAACTTTAATAATTCACCCCTCCACTTT.

V usage is TRBV7-2 and J usage is TRBJ1-2; 7 bases are shared with TRBD1. Germline V gene data show CDR1 as SGHTA and CDR2 as FQGNSA. V lost 5 bases to trimming and J lost 4 bases; unmatched junction nucleotides: 7. The CDR3 has 14 residues. CDR3 coding DNA: TGTGCCAGCAGCATCTACAGGGGACTCTATGGCTACACCTTC. Translated, it gives CASSIYRGLYGYTF.

This clone was seen once. The chain couples TRBV28 to TRBJ1-2; D not resolved. V was cut by 6 bases and J by 2 bases, with 16 bases left in between. This CDR3 comprises 15 residues. CDR1 is MDHEN, CDR2 SYDVKM, per germline. Here the CDR3 reads CASSPLGLTNYGYTF. DNA for the CDR3: TGTGCCAGCAGCCCCTTGGGCTTAACAAACTATGGCTACACCTTC.

The genes are TRBV9 and TRBJ1-3; D is uncertain. Trimming cost V 0 bases and J 3 bases, with 7 bases left between them. CDR3 length: 14 residues. Germline lookup yields CDR1 SGDLS and CDR2 YYNGEE. The CDR3 nucleotides are TGTGCCAGCAGCGTAGACGGGTTTGGAAACACCATATATTTT. It encodes CASSVDGFGNTIYF.

This chain connects TRBV25-1 to TRBJ2-1, with TRBD2 matching 13 bases. Germline CDR1 reads MGHDK; CDR2 reads SYGVNS. The J segment lost 3 bases and the V segment lost 6 bases, leaving 2 bases of the junction unmatched. The CDR3 is 15 residues long. CDR3 in amino acids: CASSGLAGDYNEQFF. In DNA form, the CDR3 reads TGTGCCAGCAGCGGACTAGCGGGAGACTACAATGAGCAGTTCTTC.

V gene TRBV7-9 combines with J gene TRBJ1-4, with 7 nucleotides matching TRBD1. The CDR3 extends over 14 amino acids. Per germline, CDR1 SEHNR and CDR2 FQNEAQ (reference sequence). V shed 5 bases, J shed 3 bases, and the junction held 3 bases outside the gene matches. CDR3 DNA: TGTGCCAGCAGCCCGGGACAGTCTAATGAAAAACTGTTTTTT. Its protein is CASSPGQSNEKLFF.

J is TRBJ1-2 and V is TRBV28; D remains unclear. V lost 4 bases to trimming and J lost 1 base, with 10 bases between them. Germline assignment: CDR1 MDHEN and CDR2 SYDVKM. The CDR3 is 14 residues long. The chain's CDR3 is CASSYPRDNYGYTF. CDR3 nucleotide sequence: TGTGCCAGCAGTTATCCGAGGGATAACTATGGCTACACCTTC.

This clone was seen more than once but under ten times. The gene calls are TRBV6-2 or TRBV6-3 and TRBJ1-5; the D is unclear. There are 12 residues in the CDR3. V was shortened by 3 bases and J by 5 bases, with 5 bases between the two germline ends. The germline gives CDR1 MNHEY, CDR2 SVGEGT. CDR3 loop: CASSYGDQPQHF. CDR3 DNA sequence: TGTGCCAGCAGTTATGGCGATCAGCCCCAGCATTTT.

This clone was recorded only once. J is TRBJ2-7 and V is TRBV4-2; D is perhaps TRBD2 (6 bases). V was pared by 1 base and J by 4 bases, with 17 bases between. The CDR3 contains 16 residues. Germline assignment: CDR1 LGHNA and CDR2 YNFKEQ. CDR3 DNA sequence: TGTGCCAGCAGCCAAGTCGCCACGGGGGTAGGGTACGAGCAGTACTTC. It is translated as CASSQVATGVGYEQYF.

The chain couples TRBV27 to TRBJ1-6; D is uncertain. Germline CDR1 MNHEY, CDR2 SMNVEV (reference sequence). The length of the CDR3 is 15 residues. The ends were cut back, 5 bases at V and 7 bases at J, with 15 bases in the middle. CDR3 amino acids: CASSILDRQNSPLHF. CDR3 DNA sequence: TGTGCCAGCAGTATCCTCGACCGGCAAAATTCACCCCTCCACTTT.

The J gene is TRBJ2-5, the V gene TRBV15; D is perhaps TRBD1 (5 bases). CDR3 size: 14 residues. The ends were cut back, 1 base at V and 2 bases at J, with 8 bases in the middle. Germline assignment: CDR1 LNHNV and CDR2 YYDKDF (reference sequence). The CDR3 bases are TGTGCCACCAGCAGAGCGACAGCTCAAGAGACCCAGTACTTC. Its translation: CATSRATAQETQYF.

The V and J genes are TRBV19 and TRBJ1-5; maybe TRBD1 (5 bases). This CDR3 is built from 15 residues. V was trimmed by 5 bases and J by 6 bases, leaving 17 bases between them. Germline V gene lookup returns CDR1 LNHDA and CDR2 SQIVND (reference sequence). CDR3 amino acids: CASSLLSGIAQPQHF. CDR3 DNA sequence: TGTGCCAGTAGTCTCCTTTCAGGGATCGCTCAGCCCCAGCATTTT.

V gene TRBV6-6 combines with J gene TRBJ1-2; D is unresolved. The CDR3 length is 12 residues. The V gene's germline CDR1 is MNHNY and CDR2 SVGAGI (reference sequence). With 5 bases removed from V and 1 base from J, the gap between germline ends came to 5 bases. The CDR3 DNA sequence: TGTGCCAGCAGTGCAGATAACTATGGCTACACCTTC. The encoded protein is CASSADNYGYTF.

The chain carries TRBV9 and TRBJ1-6; D gene ambiguous. Germline V lookup: CDR1 SGDLS, CDR2 YYNGEE. The CDR3 contains 16 residues. Trimming stripped 0 bases from V and 6 bases from J, with 13 bases between. CDR3 coding DNA: TGTGCCAGCAGCGTAGCAATGGGTACCCCTAATTCACCCCTCCACTTT. Translating gives CASSVAMGTPNSPLHF.

The gene calls are TRBV6-1 and TRBJ1-5; the match to TRBD1 covers 8 bases. The CDR3 sequence is 17 residues long. Germline CDR1 MNHNS, CDR2 SASEGT. Germline trimming cut 2 bases from V and 1 base from J; bases unmatched to any gene: 7. CDR3: CASSENRGYGSNQPQHF. CDR3 in DNA: TGTGCCAGCAGTGAAAACAGGGGGTACGGCAGCAATCAGCCCCAGCATTTT.

This sequence joins TRBV18 and TRBJ2-7, with 7 nucleotides matching TRBD1. V gave up 3 bases and J gave up 0 bases; unmatched junction bases: 2. The CDR3 extends over 14 amino acids. CDR1 and CDR2 from the germline V gene are KGHSH and LQKENI. The CDR3 region is CASSPRDSSYEQYF. As DNA, the CDR3 is TGTGCCAGCTCACCCAGGGACAGCTCCTACGAGCAGTACTTC.

The chain has TRBV29-1 and TRBJ1-2, with 11 bases fitting TRBD1. The CDR3 consists of 16 residues. The germline CDR1 and CDR2 sequences are SQVTM and ANQGSEA. J gave up 3 bases and V 7 bases, and 13 bases lay outside the gene matches. In DNA form, the CDR3 reads TGCAGCGCTACAAAAAACCGGGACAGGGGGTACTATGGCTACACCTTC. Protein: CSATKNRDRGYYGYTF.

The rearrangement joins TRBV6-4 to TRBJ1-2; D is ambiguous. CDR1 is MRHNA and CDR2 is SNTAGT in the germline V gene. Deletions cut 0 bases from V and 4 bases from J, with 9 bases between. CDR3 length: 14 residues. CDR3 in amino acids: CASSDSGSSYGYTF. The DNA of the CDR3 is TGTGCCAGCAGTGACTCCGGTTCAAGCTATGGCTACACCTTC.

This chain uses TRBV11-2 with TRBJ2-1; D ambiguous. The CDR3 totals 12 residues. Germline lookup yields CDR1 SGHAT and CDR2 FQNNGV. Trimming removed 5 bases at V and 10 bases at J, with 12 bases between. CDR3 nucleotides: TGTGCCAGCAGCCGACACCCCGGGGAGCAGTTCTTC. As protein: CASSRHPGEQFF.

For the CDR3, the DNA is TGTGCCAGCAAACTGACCCAAGATATGTCTCAGCCCCAGCATTTT. Its protein is CASKLTQDMSQPQHF. The chain combines TRBV6-5 with TRBJ1-5, with unresolved D. The CDR3 is 15 amino acids. In germline, CDR1 is MNHEY, CDR2 SVGAGI. V dropped 7 bases and J dropped 6 bases, with 19 bases sitting between them.